This T cell receptor beta chain was retrieved from a study of T cells in Graves' hyperthyroidism and ophthalmopathy. Study findings and constraints: Blood also contained most expanded thyroid clonotypes above 0.001. Ophthalmopathy was model-predicted a median about 6.7 months pre-onset.

The length of the CDR3 is 12 residues. CDR1 is MNHNS and CDR2 is SASEGT in the germline V gene. V dropped 9 bases and J dropped 3 bases, with 10 bases sitting between them. There were TCR beta CDR3 regions amplified from RNA transcripts. First-round RT-PCR of the TCR CDR3 relied on the HTBI primer set. One entry per CDR3 protein results from TCRdb running MiXCR on the multiplex PCR reads. The table lists roughly 740,000 distinct CDR3 sequences, over 15% of them singletons. If no ophthalmopathy progression occurred within 18 months, Graves' hyperthyroidism was stable. Uncontrolled infections, other autoimmune diseases, pregnancy or lactation led to exclusion of patients. Turning to this clonotype: Its antigen is unknown.

V is TRBV6-1 and J is TRBJ2-3; D is ambiguous. The sequenced sample consisted of blood. The TCR comes from a man aged 18 to 29 with Graves' hyperthyroidism. CDR3 amino acids: CASLISTDTQYF. Written as DNA, the CDR3 is TGTGCCAGTTTGATTAGTACAGATACGCAGTATTTT.